What follows are 13 T cell receptor beta chains derived from one specimen sequenced in a study of shared clonotypes between healthy human individuals. Method: immunoSEQ multiplex PCR; TCRdb's copy keeps in-frame clones and lacks some. The table has around 2.1 million clones, approximately 95% seen once; the top ten hold around 0.13%. The specimen sequenced was naive CD4+ T cells sorted from blood. Subset noted: CD45RA+ positively selected. The receptors shown here come from a young man in good health.

This chain joins TRBV19 and TRBJ1-1; a weak D match, TRBD1 (5 bases). Trimming pared 7 bases from V and 2 bases from J, leaving 14 bases between. The CDR3 extends over 14 amino acids. Per the germline V gene, CDR1 is LNHDA and CDR2 is SQIVND (reference sequence). CDR3 DNA sequence: TGTGCCAGTACCAGGGAGGGTTCCAACACTGAAGCTTTCTTT. Translated: CASTREGSNTEAFF.

With respect to this clone: Other DNA variants within this sample encode the same CDR3. The V and J genes are TRBV2 and TRBJ2-5; possible D gene TRBD1, 6 bases. Per the germline V gene, CDR1 is SNHLY and CDR2 is FYNNEI. Trimming left V 4 bases short and J 3 bases short, with 9 bases between. This CDR3 has 13 residues. In DNA, the CDR3 is TGTGCCAGCAGTGGCACAGGGAAAGAGACCCAGTACTTC. Translating gives CASSGTGKETQYF.

The chain joins TRBV5-1 to TRBJ1-6; TRBD1 agrees at 7 bases. J gave up 5 bases and V 3 bases, and 5 bases lay outside the gene matches. The CDR3 is 15 amino acids. Germline V CDR1 and CDR2: SGHRS, YFSETQ. The CDR3 loop reads CASSSAGTDNSPLHF. The CDR3 DNA sequence: TGCGCCAGCAGCTCGGCCGGGACAGATAATTCACCCCTCCACTTT.

The chain employs TRBV5-1 and TRBJ2-2; 11 nucleotides agree with TRBD2. CDR1 and CDR2 from the germline V gene are SGHRS and YFSETQ. With V trimmed by 2 bases and J by 7 bases, 7 bases remained unmatched. The CDR3 sequence is 16 residues long. In DNA, the CDR3 is TGCGCCAGCAGCTTCCAACTAGCGGGGGCGAACGGGGAGCTGTTTTTT. Translating gives CASSFQLAGANGELFF.

V is TRBV7-2 and J is TRBJ2-7, with D unresolved. This CDR3 region has 16 residues. Germline assignment: CDR1 SGHTA and CDR2 FQGNSA. V lost 0 bases and J 0 bases, leaving 12 bases between the germline ends. This CDR3 reads CASSLALGPNSYEQYF. The CDR3 DNA reads as TGTGCCAGCAGCTTAGCGTTGGGTCCTAACTCCTACGAGCAGTACTTC.

In this sample, this clone turned up once. The chain is built from TRBV6-1 and TRBJ2-2, with no clear D. The V gene lost 2 bases and the J gene lost 1 base, with 5 bases spanning the gap. CDR3 length equals 14 residues. Germline V gene lookup returns CDR1 MNHNS and CDR2 SASEGT. In DNA form, the CDR3 reads TGTGCCAGCAGTGAAAGGTGGAACACCGGGGAGCTGTTTTTT. Protein product: CASSERWNTGELFF.

V is TRBV6-1 and J is TRBJ1-4; TRBD1 matches 10 bases. Germline-derived CDR1 and CDR2 are MNHNS and SASEGT. The CDR3 covers 19 residues. Germline trimming cut 3 bases from V and 0 bases from J; bases unmatched to any gene: 10. The CDR3 DNA is TGTGCCAGCAGTGACCGGGACAGGGGCTTAGTTGCAACTAATGAAAAACTGTTTTTT. Encoded protein: CASSDRDRGLVATNEKLFF.

In this sample, this clone turned up a few times. Other DNA sequences in this specimen translate into the identical CDR3. The V and J genes are TRBV19 and TRBJ2-7; D gene ambiguous. Germline CDR1 is LNHDA and CDR2 is SQIVND (reference sequence). The CDR3 is 11 amino acids. Deletions cut 5 bases from V and 4 bases from J, with 6 bases between. CDR3 sequence reads: CASSLGYEQYF. For the CDR3, the DNA is TGTGCCAGTAGTTTGGGATACGAGCAGTACTTC.

The CDR3 bases are TGTGCCAGCAGCCCCGGGTCGGGGCAAGAGACCCAGTACTTC. Protein: CASSPGSGQETQYF. V usage is TRBV7-8 and J usage is TRBJ2-5; D may be TRBD2 (5 bases). CDR3 length: 14 residues. The V end lost 5 bases, the J end lost 2 bases, and 12 bases lay between the germline ends. CDR1 and CDR2 (germline): SGHVS, FQNEAQ.

The chain links TRBV10-3 to TRBJ2-7; D call uncertain. The ends were cut back, 0 bases at V and 4 bases at J, with 13 bases in the middle. Germline V gene sequence: CDR1 ENHRY, CDR2 SYGVKD. This CDR3 has 15 residues. The DNA for the CDR3 is TGTGCCATCAGTGAGTCCACCTCGTCGGGTTACGAGCAGTACTTC. Translating gives CAISESTSSGYEQYF.

The chain joins TRBV6-1 to TRBJ2-3; D is undetermined. V lost 5 bases, J lost 5 bases, and 8 bases lay in between. The germline V gene encodes CDR1 MNHNS and CDR2 SASEGT. This CDR3 comprises 12 residues. CDR3 DNA: TGTGCCAGCAGTTTAACCGGAGATACGCAGTATTTT. It yields the protein CASSLTGDTQYF.

Only a few counts were recorded for this clone. J is TRBJ2-7 and V is TRBV5-4, with D maybe TRBD2 (6 bases). V lost 4 bases and J lost 2, with 10 bases in between. Germline V gene sequence: CDR1 SGHNT, CDR2 YYREEE (reference sequence). The CDR3 covers 13 residues. The chain's CDR3 is CASSTPGAYEQYF. DNA for the CDR3: TGTGCCAGCAGCACTCCGGGAGCCTACGAGCAGTACTTC.

The J gene is TRBJ2-3, the V gene TRBV18, with D perhaps TRBD2 (5 bases). The V end was cut by 5 bases, the J end by 6 bases, with 12 bases between. Germline CDR1 reads KGHSH; CDR2 reads LQKENI. This CDR3 region has 13 residues. The CDR3 loop reads CASSSNPGDTQYF. CDR3 nucleotide sequence: TGTGCCAGCTCATCGAACCCGGGGGATACGCAGTATTTT.